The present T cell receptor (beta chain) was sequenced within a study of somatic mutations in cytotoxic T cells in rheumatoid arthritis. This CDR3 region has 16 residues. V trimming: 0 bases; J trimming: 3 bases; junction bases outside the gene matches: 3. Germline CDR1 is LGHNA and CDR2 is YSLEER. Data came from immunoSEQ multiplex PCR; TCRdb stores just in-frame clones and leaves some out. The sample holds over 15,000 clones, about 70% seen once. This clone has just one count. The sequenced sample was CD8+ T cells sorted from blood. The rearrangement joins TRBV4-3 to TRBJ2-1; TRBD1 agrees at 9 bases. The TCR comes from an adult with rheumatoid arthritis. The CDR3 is CASSQEWGQGYNEQFF. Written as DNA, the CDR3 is TGCGCCAGCAGCCAAGAGTGGGGACAGGGCTACAATGAGCAGTTCTTC.